This record concerns one T cell receptor (beta chain) sequence. V lost 2 bases to trimming and J lost 4 bases, with 9 bases between them. CDR1 and CDR2 from the germline V gene are KGHSH and LQKENI. CDR3 size: 13 residues. Generated by immunoSEQ multiplex PCR, the TCRdb table keeps only in-frame clones and is missing some. Of a few hundred thousand clones listed, roughly nine tenths are singletons. These data belong to a study of blood T cell repertoires in COVID-19. Sequenced sample: PBMCs or T cells enriched from blood (not recorded which). V usage is TRBV18 and J usage is TRBJ2-7; D is uncertain. The clonotype comes from a human donor in a cohort exposed to, infected with or recovered from COVID-19 (not recorded which). The donor label of this sample is uncertain. CDR3 in DNA: TGTGCCAGCTCACCAGCCGGCGGATACGAGCAGTACTTC. Protein: CASSPAGGYEQYF.